This TCR beta chain originates from a study of response to subunit inactivated influenza vaccine. TCRdb redid the calling of the RT-PCR reads with MiXCR, one entry per CDR3 protein. The sample has more than 550,000 distinct CDR3 sequences; over 9% are singletons. Germline CDR1 is SGDLS and CDR2 is YYNGEE. This CDR3 has 18 residues. V was shortened by 9 bases and J by 0 bases, with 28 bases between the two germline ends. This same sample was also taken into another study, of T cells expressing NK-cell markers. That work contributes: Template switching by 5'RACE with UMIs generated the TCR beta cDNA. There remained a lack of clarity about HCMV specificity of expanded NKG2C+ T cell clones.

The chain is built from TRBV9 and TRBJ2-7; no reliable D call. This receptor was identified in a man between 50 and 59 years old who received an inactivated influenza vaccine. The sequenced sample was PBMCs from blood, obtained on the day of vaccination. The CDR3 reads CATQRIGPKIPRSYEQYF. DNA for the CDR3: TGTGCCACCCAGCGTATCGGGCCTAAGATTCCGCGCTCCTACGAGCAGTACTTC.